This T cell receptor beta chain was sequenced in a study of a mutant IDH1 vaccine in newly diagnosed glioma. This clone has a handful of counts. Its antigen is currently unknown. Sequenced by immunoSEQ multiplex PCR; TCRdb stores in-frame clones only, minus some. The sample consists of about 86,000 clones, 75% to 85% of them appearing once. V lost 4 bases and J lost 7; bases outside the gene matches: 8. The CDR3 has 16 residues. CDR1 is SEHNR and CDR2 is FQNEAQ in the germline V gene (reference sequence). Sample time point: week 23, last vaccination. In the vaccine, a single dose held 300 ug of the mutant IDH1 20-mer peptide, along with topical imiquimod.

The material was PBMCs, obtained from a glioma patient whose treatment included an IDH1 peptide vaccine. The receptor was derived from a man aged 25-45 years with glioma. Some clones in this sample may be carry-over from other donors' samples. This chain connects TRBV7-9 to TRBJ1-4; 11 bases are a match to TRBD1. CDR3: CASSSSRTGGLEKLFF. The CDR3 nucleotides are TGTGCCAGCAGCTCCTCACGGACAGGGGGCCTTGAAAAACTGTTTTTT.